The 32 T cell receptor beta chains below all came from one sample that was sequenced in a study of CXCR3-negative and CXCR3-positive naive CD8 T cells. All TRB cDNA libraries came from 5' RACE performed with UMI labels. With the 5' RACE reads reprocessed, TCRdb shows one record per CDR3 protein and no DNA. The sample includes roughly 41,000 distinct CDR3 sequences. The sequencing sample was made of memory CD8+ T cells from blood. The receptor set was obtained from a human donor in good health. Some clones in this sample may be carry-over from other donors' samples.

This rearrangement joins TRBV7-8 to TRBJ2-2; no DNA is available, so the TRBD2 call from TCRdb remains unchecked. The CDR3 loop spans 19 amino acids. The V gene's germline CDR1 is SGHVS and CDR2 FQNEAQ. The CDR3: CASSLAPNPGLAPTGELFF.

The J gene is TRBJ2-5, the V gene TRBV7-2; as DNA is missing, the TRBD2 call by TCRdb cannot be tested. CDR1 SGHTA and CDR2 FQGNSA come from the germline V gene. The CDR3 covers 21 residues. The CDR3 reads CASSLVGWASGGFPFQETQYF. Combining the CDR3 with reference TRBV7-2 and TRBJ2-5 gives the whole variable domain GAGVSQSPSNKVTEKGKDVELRCDPISGHTALYWYRQSLGQGLEFLIYFQGNSAPDKSGLPSDRFSAERTGGSVSTLTIQRTQQEDSAVYLCASSLVGWASGGFPFQETQYFGPGTRLLVL.

The chain uses TRBV20-1 and TRBJ1-1. This CDR3 is built from 14 residues. Germline V gene sequence: CDR1 DFQATT, CDR2 SNEGSKA (reference sequence). The chain's CDR3 is CTGGGVETHTEAFF.

The V and J genes are TRBV27 and TRBJ2-5; TCRdb's D call, TRBD2, is unchecked because there is no DNA. CDR1 and CDR2 (germline): MNHEY, SMNVEV (reference sequence). The CDR3 sequence is 16 residues long. The CDR3 region is CASRGLAGGPLDTQYF.

The chain has TRBV20-1 and TRBJ2-7; TCRdb returns TRBD1, unconfirmable since there is no DNA. Germline CDR1 DFQATT, CDR2 SNEGSKA (reference sequence). This CDR3 contains 14 residues. The CDR3 protein is CSATSGTGFYEQYF.

This rearrangement joins TRBV5-6 to TRBJ2-1. The germline V gene encodes CDR1 SGHDT and CDR2 YYEEEE. The CDR3 sequence is 13 residues long. The CDR3 reads CASSPDQWNEQFF.

Here the CDR3 reads CSAKGDNSHTEAFF. The chain recombines TRBV20-1 with TRBJ1-1; TCRdb returns TRBD1, unconfirmable since there is no DNA. Germline V gene lookup returns CDR1 DFQATT and CDR2 SNEGSKA (reference sequence). This CDR3 is built from 14 residues.

This sequence joins TRBV7-9 and TRBJ2-1. Germline V gene lookup returns CDR1 SEHNR and CDR2 FQNEAQ (reference sequence). This CDR3 region has 17 residues. CDR3: CASSSNAMGLEYNEQFF.

The chain employs TRBV29-1 and TRBJ2-1; TCRdb picks TRBD1, but there is no DNA to check that call. The CDR3 is 13 amino acids. The germline CDR1 and CDR2 sequences are SQVTM and ANQGSEA. CDR3 amino acids: CSVLGTGFHEQFF.

The rearrangement uses TRBV25-1 and TRBJ1-6; TCRdb selects TRBD1, and the lack of DNA leaves this call unchecked. Germline CDR1 is MGHDK and CDR2 is SYGVNS. This CDR3 spans 15 amino acids. Here the CDR3 reads CASSPKGGGNSPLHF.

The chain joins TRBV10-3 to TRBJ2-2; the D gene TCRdb calls, TRBD1, cannot be checked with no DNA. Germline assignment: CDR1 ENHRY and CDR2 SYGVKD. CDR3 length: 15 amino acids. CDR3 loop: CAITRGGADTGELFF.

J is TRBJ2-1 and V is TRBV14; the D call of TRBD1 rests on TCRdb alone, since no DNA is present to check it. Germline CDR1 and CDR2: SGHDN and FVKESK. CDR3 size: 17 residues. The chain's CDR3 is CASSQLRGARSYNEQFF.

This chain connects TRBV4-3 to TRBJ2-7; the TCRdb call, TRBD1, lacks DNA for checking. CDR3 size: 15 residues. From germline, CDR1 is LGHNA and CDR2 YSLEER. CDR3: CASSQDDSNFYEQYF.

J is TRBJ2-7 and V is TRBV20-1; TCRdb proposes TRBD2, but this gene call is untestable without DNA. CDR3 size: 13 residues. CDR1 is DFQATT, CDR2 SNEGSKA, per germline (reference sequence). Here the CDR3 reads CSASSRDSYEQYF.

This rearrangement joins TRBV12-3 or TRBV12-4 to TRBJ2-7. The length of the CDR3 is 11 residues. CDR3 sequence reads: CASRASNEQYF.

This sequence joins TRBV5-6 and TRBJ1-1. CDR3 size: 14 residues. CDR1 is SGHDT, CDR2 YYEEEE, per germline. CDR3 sequence reads: CASSLDPMNTEAFF. The entire variable domain, with the rest obtained from reference TRBV5-6 and TRBJ1-1, is as follows: DAGVTQSPTHLIKTRGQQVTLRCSPKSGHDTVSWYQQALGQGPQFIFQYYEEEERQRGNFPDRFSGHQFPNYSSELNVNALLLGDSALYLCASSLDPMNTEAFFGQGTRLTVV.

V and J are TRBV28 and TRBJ2-3; TCRdb returns TRBD2, unconfirmable since there is no DNA. The CDR3 is 14 residues long. Germline-derived CDR1 and CDR2 are MDHEN and SYDVKM. The CDR3 protein is CASSPRGGTATQYF.

The CDR3: CASGLAYNQSSYNSPLHF. This rearrangement joins TRBV12-5 to TRBJ1-6. Germline values: CDR1 LGHNT, CDR2 FRNRAP. CDR3 length equals 18 residues.

The V call is TRBV29-1, the J call TRBJ2-3; the TCRdb call, TRBD2, lacks DNA for checking. This CDR3 has 16 residues. Germline V gene sequence: CDR1 SQVTM, CDR2 ANQGSEA. Here the CDR3 reads CSVEGTSGKAIDTQYF.

The chain joins TRBV16 to TRBJ1-5; no DNA is available, so the TRBD1 call from TCRdb remains unchecked. The germline CDR1 and CDR2 sequences are KGHSY and FQNENV. The length of the CDR3 is 19 residues. CDR3 loop: CASSQDRDRGIRGNQPQHF.

The chain uses TRBV7-9 and TRBJ2-1; TCRdb calls TRBD2, which cannot be checked without DNA. This CDR3 is 17 amino acids long. In germline, CDR1 is SEHNR, CDR2 FQNEAQ (reference sequence). CDR3 residues: CASSLELSSGTPSEQFF.

The chain is built from TRBV4-3 and TRBJ1-6; the D call of TRBD1 rests on TCRdb alone, since no DNA is present to check it. CDR1 and CDR2 (germline): LGHNA, YSLEER. The CDR3 contains 17 residues. CDR3 residues: CASSQEGQSSYNSPLHF.

This sequence joins TRBV5-1 and TRBJ2-7; with no DNA, the TCRdb D assignment of TRBD2 cannot be verified. The CDR3 is made up of 16 amino acids. Germline-derived CDR1 and CDR2 are SGHRS and YFSETQ. CDR3: CASSSPSGRAIYEQYF.

V is TRBV7-8 and J is TRBJ1-2; with no DNA, the TCRdb D assignment of TRBD1 cannot be verified. CDR3 length: 12 residues. Germline values: CDR1 SGHVS, CDR2 FQNEAQ. The CDR3 region is CASSFDRVGYTF.

The J gene is TRBJ1-2, the V gene TRBV29-1; TCRdb's D call of TRBD1 is untestable without DNA. The germline V gene encodes CDR1 SQVTM and CDR2 ANQGSEA. The CDR3 consists of 13 residues. The CDR3 sequence: CSVNGQPGGGYTF.

CDR3 region: CASSDQRGGGDTQYF. This rearrangement joins TRBV2 to TRBJ2-3; TCRdb outputs TRBD2, but without DNA this stays unchecked. The germline V gene has CDR1 SNHLY and CDR2 FYNNEI. The CDR3 length is 15 residues. The full variable domain, in which reference TRBV2 and TRBJ2-3 provide the parts outside the CDR3, is EPEVTQTPSHQVTQMGQEVILRCVPISNHLYFYWYRQILGQKVEFLVSFYNNEISEKSEIFDDQFSVERPDGSNFTLKIRSTKLEDSAMYFCASSDQRGGGDTQYFGPGTRLTVL.

This chain uses TRBV20-1 with TRBJ2-1; the D call of TRBD2 rests on TCRdb alone, since no DNA is present to check it. The CDR3 runs to 15 residues. CDR1 and CDR2 (germline): DFQATT, SNEGSKA (reference sequence). The CDR3 region is CSANQLAASYNEQFF.

The V call is TRBV21-1, the J call TRBJ2-7; there is no DNA to check the TCRdb D call of TRBD1. TRBV21-1 is shown as a pseudogene. The length of the CDR3 is 16 residues. The CDR3 sequence is CASSVLPGYVSRSEYF.

V and J are TRBV29-1 and TRBJ2-5; as DNA is missing, the TRBD1 call by TCRdb cannot be tested. This CDR3 is built from 14 residues. Germline V gene sequence: CDR1 SQVTM, CDR2 ANQGSEA. The CDR3 loop reads CSVDPGRGLETQYF.

V is TRBV4-1 and J is TRBJ2-5. CDR3 length equals 13 residues. The germline V gene encodes CDR1 MGHRA and CDR2 YSYEKL. The CDR3 spells CASSQARQETQYF.

This chain connects TRBV29-1 to TRBJ2-3. The CDR3 spans 13 residues. From germline, CDR1 is SQVTM and CDR2 ANQGSEA. The CDR3 region is CSVEDQQRDTQYF.

This sequence joins TRBV5-1 and TRBJ2-2; with no DNA, the TCRdb D assignment of TRBD2 cannot be verified. This CDR3 is 17 amino acids long. The germline V gene has CDR1 SGHRS and CDR2 YFSETQ. The CDR3 sequence is CASSLPTSGGASGELFF.